This TCR beta chain comes out of a study of T-cell reconstitution after alpha-beta-depleted transplantation in children. Overall study findings and caveats: Expanded graft clones numbering several hundred reportedly gave rise to alpha-beta T cells about two months after transplant.

Germline-derived CDR1 and CDR2 are SQVTM and ANQGSEA. The CDR3 is made up of 13 amino acids. The V gene end was trimmed by 3 bases and the J gene end by 8 bases; junction bases not matched to a gene: 7. This clonotype was observed at least ten times. Its antigen remains unidentified. Preparing the TCRbeta library involved the use of unique molecular identifiers. TCRdb used MiXCR to reprocess the PCR reads, holding one entry per CDR3 protein. Counted here are 200,000 to 300,000 distinct CDR3 sequences, roughly a quarter occurring once; the ten biggest clones make up 4.5% to 5.5%. The chain recombines TRBV29-1 with TRBJ2-1, with TRBD2 matching over 7 bases. The source was PBMCs, mostly from graft donor cells, collected 360 days after TCRalphabeta/CD19-depleted stem cell transplant. This clonotype originated in a female patient under 10 years old who had a stem cell transplant for congenital amegakaryocytic thrombocytopenia, so the T cells may come from the graft donor. In DNA, the CDR3 is TGCAGCGTTGATCAAGGACTAGTAGATGAGCAGTTCTTC. It encodes CSVDQGLVDEQFF.